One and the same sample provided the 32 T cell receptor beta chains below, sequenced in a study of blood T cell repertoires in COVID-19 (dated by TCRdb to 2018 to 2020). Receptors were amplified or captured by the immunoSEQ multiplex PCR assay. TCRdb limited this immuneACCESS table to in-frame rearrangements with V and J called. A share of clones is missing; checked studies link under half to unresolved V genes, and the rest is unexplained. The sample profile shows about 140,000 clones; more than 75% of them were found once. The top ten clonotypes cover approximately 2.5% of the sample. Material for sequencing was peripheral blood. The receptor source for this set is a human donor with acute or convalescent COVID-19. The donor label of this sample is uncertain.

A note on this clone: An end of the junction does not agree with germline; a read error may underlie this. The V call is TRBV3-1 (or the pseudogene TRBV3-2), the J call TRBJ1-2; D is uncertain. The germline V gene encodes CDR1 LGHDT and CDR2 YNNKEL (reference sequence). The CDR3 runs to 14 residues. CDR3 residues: CASSQSKGGTGLAF. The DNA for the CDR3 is TGTGCCAGCAGCCAATCCAAGGGAGGAACTGGGCTCGCTTTC.

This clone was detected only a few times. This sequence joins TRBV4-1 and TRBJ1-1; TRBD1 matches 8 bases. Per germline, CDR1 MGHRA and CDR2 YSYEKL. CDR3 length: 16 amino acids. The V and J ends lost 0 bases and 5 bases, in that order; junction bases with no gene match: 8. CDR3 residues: CASSQDPAGGWTEAFF. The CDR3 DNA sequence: TGCGCCAGCAGCCAAGATCCAGCAGGGGGCTGGACTGAAGCTTTCTTT.

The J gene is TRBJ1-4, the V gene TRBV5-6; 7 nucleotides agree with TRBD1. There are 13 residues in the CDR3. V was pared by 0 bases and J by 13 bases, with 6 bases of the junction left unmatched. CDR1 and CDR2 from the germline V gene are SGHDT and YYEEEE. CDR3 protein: CASSLALTGRLFF. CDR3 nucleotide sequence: TGTGCCAGCAGCTTGGCACTGACAGGGAGACTGTTTTTT.

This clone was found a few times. The CDR3 loop reads CASRGTGGDNQPQHF. For the CDR3, the DNA is TGTGCCAGCAGGGGGACAGGGGGTGACAATCAGCCCCAGCATTTT. This chain connects TRBV2 to TRBJ1-5; 11 bases agree with TRBD1. CDR1 SNHLY and CDR2 FYNNEI come from the germline V gene. This CDR3 has 15 residues. The J segment lost 3 bases and the V segment lost 6 bases, leaving 4 bases of the junction unmatched.

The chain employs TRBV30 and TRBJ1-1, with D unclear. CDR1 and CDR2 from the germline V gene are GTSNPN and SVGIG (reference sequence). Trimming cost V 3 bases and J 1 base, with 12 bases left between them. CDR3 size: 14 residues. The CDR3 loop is CAWRRPPENTEAFF. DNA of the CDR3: TGTGCCTGGAGGAGGCCCCCCGAGAACACTGAAGCTTTCTTT.

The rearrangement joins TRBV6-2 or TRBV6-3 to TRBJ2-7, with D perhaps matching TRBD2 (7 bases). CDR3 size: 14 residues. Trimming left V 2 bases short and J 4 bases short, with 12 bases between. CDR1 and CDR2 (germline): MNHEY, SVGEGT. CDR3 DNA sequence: TGTGCCAGCAGTTACGGGGGGGCTGGTTACGAGCAGTACTTC. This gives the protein CASSYGGAGYEQYF.

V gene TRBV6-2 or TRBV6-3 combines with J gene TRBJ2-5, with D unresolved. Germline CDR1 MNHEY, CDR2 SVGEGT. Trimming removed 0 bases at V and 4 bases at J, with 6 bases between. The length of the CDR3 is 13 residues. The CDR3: CASSYSAGETQYF. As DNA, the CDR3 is TGTGCCAGCAGTTACTCCGCAGGAGAGACCCAGTACTTC.

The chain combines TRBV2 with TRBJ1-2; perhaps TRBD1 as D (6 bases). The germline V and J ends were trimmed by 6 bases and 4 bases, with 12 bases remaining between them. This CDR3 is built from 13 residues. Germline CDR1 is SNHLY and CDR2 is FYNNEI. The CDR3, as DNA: TGTGCCAGCAGCCAACAGGGTTCCTATGGCTACACCTTC. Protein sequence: CASSQQGSYGYTF.

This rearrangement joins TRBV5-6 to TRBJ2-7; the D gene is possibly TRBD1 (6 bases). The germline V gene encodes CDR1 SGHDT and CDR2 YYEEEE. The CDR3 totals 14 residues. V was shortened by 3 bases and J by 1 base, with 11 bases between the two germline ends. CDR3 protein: CASSWGPGSYEQYV. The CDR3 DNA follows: TGTGCCAGCAGCTGGGGGCCCGGTTCCTACGAGCAGTACGTC.

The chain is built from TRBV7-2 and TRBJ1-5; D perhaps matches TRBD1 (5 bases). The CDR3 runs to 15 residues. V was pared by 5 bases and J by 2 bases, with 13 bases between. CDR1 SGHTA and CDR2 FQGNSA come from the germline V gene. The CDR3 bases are TGTGCCAGCAGCGCCAGGGTGGACCGCAATCAGCCCCAGCATTTT. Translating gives CASSARVDRNQPQHF.

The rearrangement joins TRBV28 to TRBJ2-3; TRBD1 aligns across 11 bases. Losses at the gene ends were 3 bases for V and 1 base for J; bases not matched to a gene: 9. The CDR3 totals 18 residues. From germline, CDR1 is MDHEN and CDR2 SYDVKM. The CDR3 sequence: CASSFGDGQGARTDTQYF. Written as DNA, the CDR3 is TGTGCCAGCAGTTTCGGGGACGGACAGGGGGCCCGCACAGATACGCAGTATTTT.

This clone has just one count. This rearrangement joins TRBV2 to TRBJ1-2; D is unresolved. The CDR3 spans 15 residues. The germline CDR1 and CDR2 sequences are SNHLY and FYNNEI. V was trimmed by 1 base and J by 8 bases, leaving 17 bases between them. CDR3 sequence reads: CASSEGRLNRRGYTF. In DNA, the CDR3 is TGTGCCAGCAGTGAAGGCCGCTTGAACCGCAGGGGCTACACCTTC.

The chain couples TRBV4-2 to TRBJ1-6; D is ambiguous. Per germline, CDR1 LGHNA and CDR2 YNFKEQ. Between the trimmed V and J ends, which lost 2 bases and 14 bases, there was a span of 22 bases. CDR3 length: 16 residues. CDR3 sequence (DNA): TGTGCCAGCAGCCAACCCCTGGAGGGTGCAGCTGCTACCCTCCACTTT. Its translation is CASSQPLEGAAATLHF.

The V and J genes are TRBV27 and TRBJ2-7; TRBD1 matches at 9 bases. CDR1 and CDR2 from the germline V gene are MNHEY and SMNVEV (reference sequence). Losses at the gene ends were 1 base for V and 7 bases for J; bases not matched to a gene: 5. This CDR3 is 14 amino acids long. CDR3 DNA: TGTGCCAGCAGTTTATGGGACAGGGTGGGTGAGCAGTACTTC. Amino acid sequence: CASSLWDRVGEQYF.

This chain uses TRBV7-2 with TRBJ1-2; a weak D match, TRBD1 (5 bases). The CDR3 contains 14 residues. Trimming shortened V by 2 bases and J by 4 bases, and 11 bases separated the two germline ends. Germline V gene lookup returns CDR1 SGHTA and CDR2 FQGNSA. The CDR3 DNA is TGTGCCAGCAGCTTATATCGACAGAGCTATGGCTACACCTTC. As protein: CASSLYRQSYGYTF.

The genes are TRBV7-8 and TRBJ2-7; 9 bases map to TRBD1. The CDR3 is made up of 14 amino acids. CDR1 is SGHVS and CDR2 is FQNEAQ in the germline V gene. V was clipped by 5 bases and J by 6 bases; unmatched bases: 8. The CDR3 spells CASSLDRGRGEQYF. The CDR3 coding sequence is TGTGCCAGCAGCCTGGACAGGGGAAGAGGCGAGCAGTACTTC.

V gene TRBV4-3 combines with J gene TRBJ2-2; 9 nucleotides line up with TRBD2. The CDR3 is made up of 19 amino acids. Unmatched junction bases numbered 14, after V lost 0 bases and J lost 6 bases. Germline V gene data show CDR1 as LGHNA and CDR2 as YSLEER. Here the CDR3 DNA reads TGCGCCAGCAGCCAAGATCTAATCGCGGGGGGGCCGGGGGCCGGGGAGCTGTTTTTT. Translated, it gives CASSQDLIAGGPGAGELFF.

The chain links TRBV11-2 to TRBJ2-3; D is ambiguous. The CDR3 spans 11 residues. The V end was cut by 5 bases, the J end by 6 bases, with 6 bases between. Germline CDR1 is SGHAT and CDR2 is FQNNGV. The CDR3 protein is CASSPFDTQYF. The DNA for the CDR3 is TGTGCCAGCAGCCCTTTTGATACGCAGTATTTT. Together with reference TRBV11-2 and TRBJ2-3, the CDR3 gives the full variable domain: EAGVAQSPRYKIIEKRQSVAFWCNPISGHATLYWYQQILGQGPKLLIQFQNNGVVDDSQLPKDRFSAERLKGVDSTLKIQPAKLEDSAVYLCASSPFDTQYFGPGTRLTVL.

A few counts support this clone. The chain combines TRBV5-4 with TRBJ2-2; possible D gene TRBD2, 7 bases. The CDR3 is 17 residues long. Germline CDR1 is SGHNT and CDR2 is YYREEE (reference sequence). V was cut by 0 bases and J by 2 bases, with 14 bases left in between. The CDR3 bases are TGTGCCAGCAGCTTGGGGGGGGGCCGCCTCAACACCGGGGAGCTGTTTTTT. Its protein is CASSLGGGRLNTGELFF.

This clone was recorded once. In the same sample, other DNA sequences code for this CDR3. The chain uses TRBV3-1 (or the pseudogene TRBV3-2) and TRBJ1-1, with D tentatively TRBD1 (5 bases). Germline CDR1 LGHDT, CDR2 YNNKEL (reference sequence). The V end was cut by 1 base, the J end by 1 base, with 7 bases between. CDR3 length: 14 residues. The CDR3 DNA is TGTGCCAGCAGCCAAGGCGGGGGGAACACTGAAGCTTTCTTT. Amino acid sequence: CASSQGGGNTEAFF.

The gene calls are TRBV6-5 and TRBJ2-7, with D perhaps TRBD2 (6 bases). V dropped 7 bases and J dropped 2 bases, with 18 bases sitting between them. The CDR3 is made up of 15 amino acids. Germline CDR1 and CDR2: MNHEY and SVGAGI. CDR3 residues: CASTPAGTQAYEQYF. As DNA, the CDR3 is TGTGCCAGCACCCCAGCCGGGACTCAGGCCTACGAGCAGTACTTC.

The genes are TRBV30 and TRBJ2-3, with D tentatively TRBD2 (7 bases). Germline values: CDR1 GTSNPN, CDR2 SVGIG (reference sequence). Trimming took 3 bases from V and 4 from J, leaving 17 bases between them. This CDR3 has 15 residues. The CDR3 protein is CAWRRGTGAPDTQYF. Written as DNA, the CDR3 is TGTGCCTGGAGGCGGGGGACGGGGGCTCCAGATACGCAGTATTTT.

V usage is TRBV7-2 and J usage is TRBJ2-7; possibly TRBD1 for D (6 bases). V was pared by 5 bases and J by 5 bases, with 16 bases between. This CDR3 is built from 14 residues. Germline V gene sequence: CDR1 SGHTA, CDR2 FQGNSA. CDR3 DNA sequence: TGTGCCAGCAGCCGCAGTACAGGGTCCAACGAGCAGTACTTC. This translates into CASSRSTGSNEQYF. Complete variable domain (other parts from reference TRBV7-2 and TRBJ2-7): GAGVSQSPSNKVTEKGKDVELRCDPISGHTALYWYRQSLGQGLEFLIYFQGNSAPDKSGLPSDRFSAERTGGSVSTLTIQRTQQEDSAVYLCASSRSTGSNEQYFGPGTRLTVT.

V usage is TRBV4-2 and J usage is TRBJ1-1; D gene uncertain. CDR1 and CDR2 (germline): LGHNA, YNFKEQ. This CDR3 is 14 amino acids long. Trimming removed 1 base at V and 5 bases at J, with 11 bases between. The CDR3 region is CASSQGGEWTEAFF. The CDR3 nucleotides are TGTGCCAGCAGCCAAGGCGGAGAGTGGACTGAAGCTTTCTTT.

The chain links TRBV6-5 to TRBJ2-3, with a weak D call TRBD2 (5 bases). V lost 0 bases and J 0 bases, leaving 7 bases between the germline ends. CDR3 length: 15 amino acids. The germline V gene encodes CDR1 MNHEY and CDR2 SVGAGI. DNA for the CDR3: TGTGCCAGCAGTTACTCGGGAGCGAGCACAGATACGCAGTATTTT. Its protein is CASSYSGASTDTQYF.

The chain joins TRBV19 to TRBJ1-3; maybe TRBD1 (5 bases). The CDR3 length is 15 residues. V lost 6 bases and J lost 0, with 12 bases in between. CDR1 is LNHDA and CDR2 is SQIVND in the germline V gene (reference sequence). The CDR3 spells CASREGPSSGNTIYF. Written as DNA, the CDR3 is TGTGCCAGTAGGGAGGGACCGAGCTCTGGAAACACCATATATTTT.

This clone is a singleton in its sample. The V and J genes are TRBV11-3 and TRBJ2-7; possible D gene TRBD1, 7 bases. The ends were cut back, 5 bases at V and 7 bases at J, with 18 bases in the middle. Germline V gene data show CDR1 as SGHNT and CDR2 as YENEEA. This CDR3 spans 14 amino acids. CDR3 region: CASSPAAGGKEQYF. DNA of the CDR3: TGTGCCAGCAGCCCCGCTGCAGGGGGGAAAGAGCAGTACTTC.

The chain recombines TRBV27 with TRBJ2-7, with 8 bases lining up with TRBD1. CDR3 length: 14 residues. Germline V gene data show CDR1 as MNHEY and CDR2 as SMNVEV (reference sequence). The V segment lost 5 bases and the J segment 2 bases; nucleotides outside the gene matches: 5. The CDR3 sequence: CASSPLQGAYEQYV. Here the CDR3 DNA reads TGTGCCAGCAGTCCCCTACAGGGGGCCTACGAGCAGTACGTC.

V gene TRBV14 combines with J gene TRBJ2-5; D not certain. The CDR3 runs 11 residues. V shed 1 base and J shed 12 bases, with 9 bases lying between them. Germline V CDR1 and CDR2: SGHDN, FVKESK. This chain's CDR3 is CASSQAQAKYF. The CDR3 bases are TGTGCCAGCAGCCAAGCTCAGGCCAAGTACTTC.

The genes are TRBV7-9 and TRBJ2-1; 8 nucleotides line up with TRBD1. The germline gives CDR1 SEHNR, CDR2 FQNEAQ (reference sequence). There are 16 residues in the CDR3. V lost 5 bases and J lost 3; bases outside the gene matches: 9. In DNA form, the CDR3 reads TGTGCCAGCAGCCCGAAACCCGGGACAGGCTACAATGAGCAGTTCTTC. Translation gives CASSPKPGTGYNEQFF.

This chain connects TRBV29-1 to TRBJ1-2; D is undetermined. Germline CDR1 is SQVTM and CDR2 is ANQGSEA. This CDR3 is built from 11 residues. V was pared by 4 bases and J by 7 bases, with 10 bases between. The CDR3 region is CSVAEGFGYTF. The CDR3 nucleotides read TGCAGCGTTGCGGAGGGTTTTGGCTACACCTTC.

The CDR3 nucleotides read TGTGCCAGCAGCTTAGTCGGTCCGACAGATACGCAGTATTTT. This translates into CASSLVGPTDTQYF. The chain joins TRBV7-2 to TRBJ2-3; no clear D. Trimming shortened V by 1 base and J by 3 bases, and 8 bases separated the two germline ends. The germline CDR1 and CDR2 sequences are SGHTA and FQGNSA. CDR3 size: 14 residues. Using reference TRBV7-2 and TRBJ2-3 for the parts outside the CDR3, the full variable domain is GAGVSQSPSNKVTEKGKDVELRCDPISGHTALYWYRQSLGQGLEFLIYFQGNSAPDKSGLPSDRFSAERTGGSVSTLTIQRTQQEDSAVYLCASSLVGPTDTQYFGPGTRLTVL.